The 21 T cell receptor beta chains below were found in one sample sequenced in a study of blood T cell repertoires in COVID-19. Repertoires were generated with immunoSEQ multiplex PCR, while TCRdb's copy carries only in-frame clones and drops some. The sample shows roughly 240,000 clones, around 84% of them seen only once. Sequenced input: peripheral blood. These receptor sequences come from a man in his forties who had recovered from COVID-19.

The chain joins TRBV7-9 to TRBJ2-7; 7 nucleotides agree with TRBD2. Germline CDR1 SEHNR, CDR2 FQNEAQ (reference sequence). The CDR3 extends over 14 amino acids. V was pared by 5 bases and J by 2 bases, with 6 bases of the junction left unmatched. In DNA, the CDR3 is TGTGCCAGCAGCCCGGCTAGCGGACCCTACGAGCAGTACTTC. Protein: CASSPASGPYEQYF.

This clone was counted between two and nine times. The chain is built from TRBV5-1 and TRBJ2-7; 9 bases agree with TRBD1. The CDR3 loop spans 16 amino acids. Germline V gene data show CDR1 as SGHRS and CDR2 as YFSETQ. Trimming cost V 0 bases and J 5 bases; bases outside gene matches: 9. CDR3 sequence reads: CASSLAVGTGNHEQYF. CDR3 DNA sequence: TGCGCCAGCAGCTTGGCCGTCGGGACAGGGAACCACGAGCAGTACTTC.

Only one count was recorded for this clone. This chain links TRBV18 with TRBJ2-1; 12 nucleotides match TRBD2. Germline loops: CDR1 KGHSH, CDR2 LQKENI. This CDR3 has 16 residues. V lost 2 bases to trimming and J lost 4 bases; unmatched junction nucleotides: 3. In DNA, the CDR3 is TGTGCCAGCTCACCATGGACTAGCGGGACATACAATGAGCAGTTCTTC. Its translation: CASSPWTSGTYNEQFF.

This chain connects TRBV5-1 to TRBJ2-5, with 12 bases identical to TRBD2. J was trimmed by 4 bases and V by 0 bases; bases with no gene match: 4. In germline, CDR1 is SGHRS, CDR2 YFSETQ. The CDR3 consists of 16 residues. The CDR3 DNA follows: TGCGCCAGCAGCTTGGGACTAGCGGGGGCCCCAGAGACCCAGTACTTC. This encodes CASSLGLAGAPETQYF.

This clone occurred once. V and J are TRBV30 and TRBJ2-2, with TRBD2 matching 9 bases. With 4 bases clipped from V and 7 bases from J, the junction kept 4 bases outside the gene matches. The germline CDR1 and CDR2 sequences are GTSNPN and SVGIG (reference sequence). The CDR3 totals 13 residues. The CDR3 reads CAWNSGGIGELFF. The CDR3 region has the DNA TGTGCCTGGAACAGCGGGGGGATCGGGGAGCTGTTTTTT.

The J gene is TRBJ2-7, the V gene TRBV7-2; TRBD2 matches 10 bases. Germline CDR1 SGHTA, CDR2 FQGNSA. The CDR3 sequence is 18 residues long. With 1 base clipped from V and 6 bases from J, the junction kept 15 bases outside the gene matches. As DNA, the CDR3 is TGTGCCAGCAGCTTAGGCCCTGGTCGGTCTAGCGGGAGTGGCGAGCAGTACTTC. Its translation: CASSLGPGRSSGSGEQYF. Drawing the rest from reference TRBV7-2 and TRBJ2-7, the complete variable domain is GAGVSQSPSNKVTEKGKDVELRCDPISGHTALYWYRQSLGQGLEFLIYFQGNSAPDKSGLPSDRFSAERTGGSVSTLTIQRTQQEDSAVYLCASSLGPGRSSGSGEQYFGPGTRLTVT.

The V and J genes are TRBV30 and TRBJ1-2; D might be TRBD1 (6 bases). CDR1 GTSNPN and CDR2 SVGIG come from the germline V gene (reference sequence). This CDR3 comprises 14 residues. CDR3 loop: CARTAAKVYYGYTF. In DNA, the CDR3 is TGTGCGAGGACAGCCGCGAAAGTTTACTATGGCTACACCTTC.

The V gene is TRBV30, the J gene TRBJ2-7; perhaps TRBD1 as D (6 bases). The CDR3 runs 13 residues. V lost 2 bases, J lost 0 bases, and 8 bases lay in between. In germline, CDR1 is GTSNPN, CDR2 SVGIG (reference sequence). CDR3 residues: CAWSTGYSYEQYF. CDR3 DNA: TGTGCCTGGAGTACAGGGTACTCCTACGAGCAGTACTTC.

The chain uses TRBV20-1 and TRBJ1-1, with unresolved D. Between the trimmed V and J ends, which lost 3 bases and 4 bases, there was a span of 6 bases. Germline V gene data show CDR1 as DFQATT and CDR2 as SNEGSKA (reference sequence). This CDR3 spans 11 amino acids. This CDR3 reads CSASLSTEAFF. CDR3 sequence (DNA): TGCAGTGCTAGTCTCAGCACTGAAGCTTTCTTT.

The CDR3 DNA reads as TGTGCCAGCTCACAGCTGAATGATCGGGGATCACCCCTCCACTTT. Translated, it gives CASSQLNDRGSPLHF. This rearrangement joins TRBV18 to TRBJ1-6; D not certain. The CDR3 runs to 15 residues. Trimming shortened V by 4 bases and J by 10 bases, and 17 bases separated the two germline ends. Per the germline V gene, CDR1 is KGHSH and CDR2 is LQKENI.

The chain carries TRBV2 and TRBJ2-1; TRBD1 matches 9 bases. Trimming took 7 bases from V and 6 from J; bases not matched to a gene: 16. The germline V gene encodes CDR1 SNHLY and CDR2 FYNNEI. The CDR3 contains 17 residues. The CDR3 DNA is TGTGCCAGCACTCTTCCCACCGGGACAGGGCGAGGCAATGAGCAGTTCTTC. This encodes CASTLPTGTGRGNEQFF.

The CDR3 region has the DNA TGTGCCAGCAGCTGGACTCGCCAGGTTGGGGAAAAACTGTTTTTT. Its protein product is CASSWTRQVGEKLFF. V usage is TRBV7-2 and J usage is TRBJ1-4; no reliable D call. The ends were cut back, 4 bases at V and 8 bases at J, with 17 bases in the middle. Looked up from germline, CDR1 is SGHTA and CDR2 is FQGNSA. This CDR3 contains 15 residues.

Only a few counts were recorded for this clone. This chain links TRBV30 with TRBJ1-2; TRBD1 aligns across 10 bases. CDR1 is GTSNPN, CDR2 SVGIG, per germline (reference sequence). V dropped 7 bases and J dropped 1; count of bases not matched to a gene: 6. This CDR3 has 14 amino acids. The CDR3: CASTGTGVNYGYTF. The CDR3 DNA sequence: TGTGCCTCGACCGGGACAGGGGTTAACTATGGCTACACCTTC.

The CDR3 coding sequence is TGTGCCAGCTCCCCCGTTGGGGGGGAAACTGAAGCTTTCTTT. This gives the protein CASSPVGGETEAFF. J is TRBJ1-1 and V is TRBV18; tentatively, D is TRBD1 (5 bases). Trimming cost V 6 bases and J 5 bases, with 16 bases left between them. CDR3 length: 14 residues. Germline CDR1 is KGHSH and CDR2 is LQKENI.

This clone turned up a few times. The J gene is TRBJ2-5, the V gene TRBV6-2 or TRBV6-3; the match to TRBD2 covers 11 bases. This CDR3 region has 18 residues. The germline gives CDR1 MNHEY, CDR2 SVGEGT. The trim removed 0 bases at V and 4 bases at J, leaving 10 bases unmatched. This CDR3 reads CASSYSSRIGLAGETQYF. The CDR3 bases are TGTGCCAGCAGTTACTCCAGTCGAATCGGACTAGCGGGAGAGACCCAGTACTTC.

This clone appeared once. V and J are TRBV10-1 and TRBJ2-3; TRBD1 agrees at 9 bases. V shed 2 bases and J 6 bases; nucleotides not matched to a gene: 12. The CDR3 sequence is 17 residues long. Germline CDR1 reads WNHNN; CDR2 reads SYGVQD (reference sequence). DNA of the CDR3: TGCGCCAGCAGTGAGGCTACCTGGGACAGGGATAAGGATACGCAGTATTTT. Its translation is CASSEATWDRDKDTQYF.

The table lists this clone with a count of one. The gene calls are TRBV5-1 and TRBJ1-1, with D perhaps TRBD1 (5 bases). V lost 1 base, J lost 2 bases, and 12 bases lay in between. Per the germline V gene, CDR1 is SGHRS and CDR2 is YFSETQ. The CDR3 has 15 amino acids. The CDR3 sequence is CASSLYAQGNTEAFF. CDR3 nucleotide sequence: TGCGCCAGCAGCTTGTATGCCCAGGGTAACACTGAAGCTTTCTTT.

This rearrangement joins TRBV11-3 to TRBJ2-3; TRBD2 is a possible D gene (6 bases). V was cut by 8 bases and J by 8 bases, with 11 bases left in between. Germline loops: CDR1 SGHNT, CDR2 YENEEA. This CDR3 is 11 amino acids long. In DNA, the CDR3 is TGTGCCAGCGCCGACGGGGGTACGCAGTATTTT. Translated, it gives CASADGGTQYF.

CDR3 nucleotide sequence: TGTGCCAGCAGCCAAGGTCTCGCCGGGACTAGCGGACACACAGATACGCAGTATTTT. Protein product: CASSQGLAGTSGHTDTQYF. The chain couples TRBV4-2 to TRBJ2-3; 11 nucleotides align to TRBD2. There are 19 residues in the CDR3. Germline V lookup: CDR1 LGHNA, CDR2 YNFKEQ. Germline trimming cut 1 base from V and 2 bases from J; bases unmatched to any gene: 11.

The chain joins TRBV7-2 to TRBJ1-1; 8 bases match TRBD1. Germline V gene sequence: CDR1 SGHTA, CDR2 FQGNSA. V trimming: 5 bases; J trimming: 0 bases; junction bases outside the gene matches: 5. The length of the CDR3 is 15 residues. The CDR3 loop is CASSPQGAVNTEAFF. The CDR3 bases are TGTGCCAGCAGCCCCCAGGGGGCCGTGAACACTGAAGCTTTCTTT.

The chain couples TRBV5-1 to TRBJ2-4, with D possibly matching TRBD1 (6 bases). The CDR3 runs 14 residues. Germline V lookup: CDR1 SGHRS, CDR2 YFSETQ. Trimming pared 8 bases from V and 5 bases from J, leaving 17 bases between. CDR3 DNA sequence: TGCGCCAGTTCGGAACAGGGTAGGGAAAACATTCAGTACTTC. Encoded protein: CASSEQGRENIQYF.